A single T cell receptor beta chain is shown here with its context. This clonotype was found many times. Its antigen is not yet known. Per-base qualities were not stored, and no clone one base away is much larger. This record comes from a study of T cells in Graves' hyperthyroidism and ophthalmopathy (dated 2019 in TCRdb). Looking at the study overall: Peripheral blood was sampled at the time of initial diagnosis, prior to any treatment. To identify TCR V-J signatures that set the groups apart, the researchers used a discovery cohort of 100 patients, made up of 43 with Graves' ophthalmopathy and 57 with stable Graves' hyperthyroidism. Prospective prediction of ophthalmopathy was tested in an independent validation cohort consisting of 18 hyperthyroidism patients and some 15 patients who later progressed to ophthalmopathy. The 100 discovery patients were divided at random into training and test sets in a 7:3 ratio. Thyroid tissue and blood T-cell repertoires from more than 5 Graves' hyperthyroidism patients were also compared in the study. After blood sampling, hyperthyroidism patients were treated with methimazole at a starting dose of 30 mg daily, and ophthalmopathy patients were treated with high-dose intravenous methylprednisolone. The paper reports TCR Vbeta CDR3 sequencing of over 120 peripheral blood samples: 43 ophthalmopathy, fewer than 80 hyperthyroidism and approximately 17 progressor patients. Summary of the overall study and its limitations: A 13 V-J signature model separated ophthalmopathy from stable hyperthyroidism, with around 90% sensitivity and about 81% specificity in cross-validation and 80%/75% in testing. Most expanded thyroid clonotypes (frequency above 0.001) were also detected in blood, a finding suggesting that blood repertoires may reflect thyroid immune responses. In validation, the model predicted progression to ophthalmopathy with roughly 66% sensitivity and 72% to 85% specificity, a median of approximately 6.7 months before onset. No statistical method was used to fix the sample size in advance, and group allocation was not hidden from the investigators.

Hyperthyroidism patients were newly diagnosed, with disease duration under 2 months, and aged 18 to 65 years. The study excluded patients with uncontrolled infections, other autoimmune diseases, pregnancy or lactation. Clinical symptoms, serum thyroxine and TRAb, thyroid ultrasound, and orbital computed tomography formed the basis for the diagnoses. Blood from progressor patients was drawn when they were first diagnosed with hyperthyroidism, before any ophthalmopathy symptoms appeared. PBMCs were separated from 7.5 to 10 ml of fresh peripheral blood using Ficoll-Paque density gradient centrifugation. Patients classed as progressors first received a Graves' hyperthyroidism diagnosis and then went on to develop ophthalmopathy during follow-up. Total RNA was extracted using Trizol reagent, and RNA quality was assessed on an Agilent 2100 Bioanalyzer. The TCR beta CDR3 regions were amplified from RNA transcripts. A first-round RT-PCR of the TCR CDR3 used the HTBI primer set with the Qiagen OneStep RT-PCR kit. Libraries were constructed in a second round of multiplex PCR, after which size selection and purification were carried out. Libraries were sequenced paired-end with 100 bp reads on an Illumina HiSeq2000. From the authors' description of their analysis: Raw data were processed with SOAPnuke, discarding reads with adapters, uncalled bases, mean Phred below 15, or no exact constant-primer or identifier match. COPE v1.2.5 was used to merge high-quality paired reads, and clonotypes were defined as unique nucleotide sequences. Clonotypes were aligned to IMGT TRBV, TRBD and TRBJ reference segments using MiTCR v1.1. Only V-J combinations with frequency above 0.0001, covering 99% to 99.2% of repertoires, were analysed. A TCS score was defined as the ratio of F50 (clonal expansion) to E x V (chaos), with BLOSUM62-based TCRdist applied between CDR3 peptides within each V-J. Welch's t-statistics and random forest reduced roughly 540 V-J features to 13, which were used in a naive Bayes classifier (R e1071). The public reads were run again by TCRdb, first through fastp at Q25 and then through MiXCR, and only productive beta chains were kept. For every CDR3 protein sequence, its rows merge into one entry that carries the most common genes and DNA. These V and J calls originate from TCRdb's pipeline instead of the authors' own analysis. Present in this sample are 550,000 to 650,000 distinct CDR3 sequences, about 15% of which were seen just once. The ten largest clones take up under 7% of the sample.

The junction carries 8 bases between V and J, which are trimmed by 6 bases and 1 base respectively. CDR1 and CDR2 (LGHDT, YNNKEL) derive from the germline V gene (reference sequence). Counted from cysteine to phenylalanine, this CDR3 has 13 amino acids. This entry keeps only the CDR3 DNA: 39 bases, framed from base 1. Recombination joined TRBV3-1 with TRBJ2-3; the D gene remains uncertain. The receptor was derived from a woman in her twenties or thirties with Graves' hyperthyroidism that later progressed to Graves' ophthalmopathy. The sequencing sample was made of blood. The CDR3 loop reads CASRAGGTDTQYF. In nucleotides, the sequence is TGTGCCAGCAGGGCTGGTGGCACAGATACGCAGTATTTT.